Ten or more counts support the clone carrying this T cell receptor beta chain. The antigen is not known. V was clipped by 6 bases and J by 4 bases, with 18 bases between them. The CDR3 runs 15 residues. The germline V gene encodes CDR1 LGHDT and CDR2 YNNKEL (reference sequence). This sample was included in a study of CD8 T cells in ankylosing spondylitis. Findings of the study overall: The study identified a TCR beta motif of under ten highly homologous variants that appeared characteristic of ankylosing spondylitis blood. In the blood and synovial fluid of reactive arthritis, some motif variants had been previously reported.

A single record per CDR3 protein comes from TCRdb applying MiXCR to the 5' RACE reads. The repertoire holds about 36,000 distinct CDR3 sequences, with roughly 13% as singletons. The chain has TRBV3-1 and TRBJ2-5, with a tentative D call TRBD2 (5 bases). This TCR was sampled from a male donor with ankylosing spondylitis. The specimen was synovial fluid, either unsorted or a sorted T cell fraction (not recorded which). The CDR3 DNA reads TGTGCCAGCAGTTTAGCGATTCACCTCTCAGAGACCCAGTACTTC. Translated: CASSLAIHLSETQYF.